This is a list of T cell receptor beta chains from one sample in a study of blood T cell repertoires in COVID-19. Produced via immunoSEQ multiplex PCR; TCRdb's table is partial and in-frame only. The sample contains more than 200,000 clones, about four fifths of which appear only once. Sequences were obtained from peripheral blood. The receptors originated from a man at least 80 years old with acute or convalescent COVID-19. Each CDR3 is given with its conserved first and last residue. The order of the fields is J gene, V gene, clone size, D gene, CDR3 protein, CDR3 DNA. D genes are given only for firm matches. Where a row states a size, it is once, few, many or the class of an expanded clone; other rows omit it.

>TRBJ2-3|TRBV24-1|-|-
CATSLGGLPDTQYF
TGTGCCACCAGCCTTGGAGGGCTCCCCGATACGCAGTATTTT
>TRBJ1-5|TRBV19|-|-
CASTLGEGVQPQHF
TGTGCCAGTACTTTGGGAGAGGGCGTTCAGCCCCAGCATTTT
>TRBJ1-1|TRBV28|once|TRBD1
CASSPIYRGNTEAFF
TGTGCCAGCAGTCCAATATACAGGGGGAACACTGAAGCTTTCTTT
>TRBJ2-3|TRBV2|-|TRBD1
CASSSDRGPLLF
TGTGCCAGCAGTTCCGACAGGGGGCCCCTTCTTTTT
>TRBJ2-7|TRBV18|-|TRBD1
CASSPAGTGGYEQYF
TGTGCCAGCTCTCCAGCCGGGACAGGGGGCTACGAGCAGTACTTC
>TRBJ1-3|TRBV7-9|-|-
CASSLSISGNTIYF
TGTGCCAGCAGCTTGTCCATCTCTGGAAACACCATATATTTT
>TRBJ1-1|TRBV3-1/TRBV3-2|-|-
CASSQRVRGNTEAFF
TGTGCCAGCAGCCAGCGGGTGCGGGGAAACACTGAAGCTTTCTTT
>TRBJ2-4|TRBV6-5|-|TRBD2
CATRGGSRDKNIQYF
TGTGCCACCCGCGGGGGGTCTCGGGATAAAAACATTCAGTACTTC
>TRBJ2-3|TRBV24-1|-|-
CATSDPGLGRSSTDTQYF
TGTGCCACCAGTGACCCGGGTCTGGGGCGGAGTAGCACAGATACGCAGTATTTT
>TRBJ2-7|TRBV4-1|once|TRBD1
CASSPSTGSSYEQYF
TGCGCCAGCAGCCCTTCGACAGGGTCCTCCTACGAGCAGTACTTC
>TRBJ1-1|TRBV12-3/TRBV12-4|-|-
CASSFQRGAEAFF
TGTGCCAGCAGTTTTCAGCGGGGCGCTGAAGCTTTCTTT
>TRBJ2-1|TRBV5-5|once|-
CASSLGGMRRESSYNEQFF
TGTGCCAGCAGCTTGGGGGGCATGAGACGTGAAAGCTCCTACAATGAGCAGTTCTTC
>TRBJ1-6|TRBV3-1/TRBV3-2|-|TRBD1
CASSLGQGRSPLHF
TGTGCCAGCAGCCTAGGACAGGGCAGATCACCCCTCCACTTT
>TRBJ1-6|TRBV2|once|TRBD1
CASSFRWGTGGSPLHF
TGTGCCAGCAGTTTCCGGTGGGGGACAGGGGGATCACCCCTCCACTTT
>TRBJ2-1|TRBV7-9|-|-
CASSLGPQGVREQFF
TGTGCCAGCAGCTTAGGACCACAGGGAGTAAGGGAGCAGTTCTTC
>TRBJ1-5|TRBV5-5|-|TRBD1
CASSSYDRDRPPQHF
TGTGCCAGCAGCTCCTATGACAGGGACCGCCCGCCCCAGCATTTT
>TRBJ1-5|TRBV18|few|TRBD1
CASSLTGQVNQPQHF
TGTGCCAGCTCACTTACGGGACAGGTCAATCAGCCCCAGCATTTT
>TRBJ1-6|TRBV5-1|-|TRBD1
CASSLGTGKAPLHF
TGCGCCAGCAGCTTAGGGACAGGGAAGGCACCCCTCCACTTT
>TRBJ1-1|TRBV10-3|-|TRBD1
CAISGGQLNTEAFF
TGTGCCATCAGTGGGGGACAGTTGAACACTGAAGCTTTCTTT
>TRBJ1-1|TRBV11-1|-|-
CASSLARNTEAFF
TGTGCCAGCAGCTTAGCCAGGAACACTGAAGCTTTCTTT
>TRBJ2-3|TRBV30|-|TRBD1
CAWTGGGDTQYF
TGTGCCTGGACAGGGGGTGGGGATACGCAGTATTTT
>TRBJ2-7|TRBV5-4|-|TRBD1
CASSSTHRGTYEQYF
TGTGCCAGCAGCTCCACTCACAGGGGTACCTACGAGCAGTACTTC
>TRBJ2-2|TRBV30|-|-
CAWRVKGVNTGELFF
TGTGCCTGGAGGGTCAAGGGGGTTAACACCGGGGAGCTGTTTTTT
>TRBJ2-7|TRBV10-3|-|-
CAISKTPSYEQYF
TGTGCCATCAGCAAAACACCTTCCTACGAGCAGTACTTC